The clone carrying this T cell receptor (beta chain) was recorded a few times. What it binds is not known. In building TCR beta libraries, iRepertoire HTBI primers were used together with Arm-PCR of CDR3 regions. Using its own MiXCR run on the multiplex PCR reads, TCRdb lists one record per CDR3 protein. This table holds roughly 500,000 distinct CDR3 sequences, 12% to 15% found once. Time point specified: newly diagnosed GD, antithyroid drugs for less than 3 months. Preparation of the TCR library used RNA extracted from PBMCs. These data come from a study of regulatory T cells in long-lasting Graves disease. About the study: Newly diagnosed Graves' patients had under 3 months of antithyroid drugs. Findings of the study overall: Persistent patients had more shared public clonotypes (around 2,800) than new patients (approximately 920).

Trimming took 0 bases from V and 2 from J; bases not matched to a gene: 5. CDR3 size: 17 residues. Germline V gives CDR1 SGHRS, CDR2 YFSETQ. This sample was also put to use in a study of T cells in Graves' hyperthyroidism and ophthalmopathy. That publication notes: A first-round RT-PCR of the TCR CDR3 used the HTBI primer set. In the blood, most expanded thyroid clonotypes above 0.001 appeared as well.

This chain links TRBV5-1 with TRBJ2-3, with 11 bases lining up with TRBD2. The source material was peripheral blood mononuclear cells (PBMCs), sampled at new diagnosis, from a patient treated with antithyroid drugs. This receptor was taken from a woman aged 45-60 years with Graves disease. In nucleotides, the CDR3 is TGCGCCAGCAGCTTGGCCATAGCGGGAGGGCCCACAGATACGCAGTATTTT. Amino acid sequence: CASSLAIAGGPTDTQYF.